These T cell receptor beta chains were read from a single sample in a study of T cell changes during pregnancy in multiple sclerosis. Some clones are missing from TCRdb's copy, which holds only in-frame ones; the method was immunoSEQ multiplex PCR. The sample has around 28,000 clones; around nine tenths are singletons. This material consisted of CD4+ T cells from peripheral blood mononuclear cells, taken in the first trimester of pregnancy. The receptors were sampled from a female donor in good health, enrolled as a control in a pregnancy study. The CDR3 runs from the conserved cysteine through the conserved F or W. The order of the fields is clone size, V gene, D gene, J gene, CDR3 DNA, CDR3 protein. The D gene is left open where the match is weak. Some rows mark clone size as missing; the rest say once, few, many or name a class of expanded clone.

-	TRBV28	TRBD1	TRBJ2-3	TGTGCCAGCAGTTTAGGGGGAGACAGGGGCACAGATACGCAGTATTTT	CASSLGGDRGTDTQYF
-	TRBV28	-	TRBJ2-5	-	CASTSGQAKETQYF
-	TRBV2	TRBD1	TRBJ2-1	TGTGCCAGCAGCGTACAGGGGGTGGTTGAGCAGTTCTTC	CASSVQGVVEQFF
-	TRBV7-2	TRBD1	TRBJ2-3	TGTGCCAGCAGCTTACAAGGACAGGGGCTAGATACGCAGTATTTT	CASSLQGQGLDTQYF
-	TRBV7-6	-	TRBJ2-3	TGTGCCAGCAGCTTAGGTGGGGCCCACACAGATACGCAGTATTTT	CASSLGGAHTDTQYF
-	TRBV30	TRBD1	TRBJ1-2	TGTGCCTGGACCCACAGGGGCTCCGATGGCTACACCTTC	CAWTHRGSDGYTF
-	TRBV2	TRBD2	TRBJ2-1	TGTGCCAGCAGTGAAGCGGGGCGACTAGCGGACAATGAGCAGTTCTTC	CASSEAGRLADNEQFF
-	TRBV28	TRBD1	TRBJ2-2	TGTGCCAGCATCCCGGGACAGAGCACCGGGGAGCTGTTTTTT	CASIPGQSTGELFF
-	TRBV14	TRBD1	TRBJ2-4	TGTGCCAGCAGCCCGGGGACAGGGGCGGACATTCAGTACTTC	CASSPGTGADIQYF
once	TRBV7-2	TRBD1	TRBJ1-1	TGTGCCAGCAGCTTAGTAGGGACAGGGGTTACTGAAGCTTTCTTT	CASSLVGTGVTEAFF
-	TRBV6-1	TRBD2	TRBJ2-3	TGTGCCAGCAGTGAGGGGGCTACTAGCGGGAACACAGATACGCAGTATTTT	CASSEGATSGNTDTQYF
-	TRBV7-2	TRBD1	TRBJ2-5	TGTGCCAGCAGCTGGGACAGCCAAGAGACCCAGTACTTC	CASSWDSQETQYF
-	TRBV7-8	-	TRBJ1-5	TGTGCCAGCAGCTTAGCGGAGGGGTACCGGGAGCCCCAGCATTTT	CASSLAEGYREPQHF
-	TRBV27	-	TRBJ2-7	TGTGCCAGCAGTTTGGGAGGATCCTACGAGCAGTACTTC	CASSLGGSYEQYF
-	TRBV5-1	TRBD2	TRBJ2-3	TGCGCCAGCAGCTCCGGGACTAGCGGGGGGAACACAGATACGCAGTATTTT	CASSSGTSGGNTDTQYF
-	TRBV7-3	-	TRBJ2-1	TGTGCCAGCAGCTTACAGCGGGCGGGTGACAATGAGCAGTTCTTC	CASSLQRAGDNEQFF
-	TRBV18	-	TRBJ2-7	TGTGCCAGCTCACCACCCCCCGGAGCCTACGAGCAGTACTTC	CASSPPPGAYEQYF
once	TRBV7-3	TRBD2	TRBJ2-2	TGTGCCAGCAGCTTACTGAGCGGGGGCGAACACCGGGGAGCTGTTTTT	CASSLLSGGEHRGAVF
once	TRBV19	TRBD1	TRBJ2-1	TGTGCCAGTAAACCCAGGACAGGGGGCGTTCAGGTCTCCTACAATGAGCAGTTCTTC	CASKPRTGGVQVSYNEQFF
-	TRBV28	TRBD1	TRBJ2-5	TGTGCCAGCGGACCCGGACAGGGGAGACAAGAGACCCAGTACTTC	CASGPGQGRQETQYF
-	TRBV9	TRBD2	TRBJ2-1	TGTGCCAGCAGCGGGGCGGGGGGGCCTTACAATGAGCAGTTCTTC	CASSGAGGPYNEQFF
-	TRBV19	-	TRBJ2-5	TGTGCCAGTAGTCCAAACAGGGAATCGACAGAGACCCAGTACTTC	CASSPNRESTETQYF
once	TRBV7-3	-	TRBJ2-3	TGTGCCAGCAGCTCCCTGGGAGTGGATACGCAGTATTTT	CASSSLGVDTQYF
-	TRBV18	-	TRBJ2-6	TGTGCCAGCTCACCACAGCCCTCTGGGGCCAACGTCCTGACTTTC	CASSPQPSGANVLTF
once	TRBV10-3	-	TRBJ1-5	TGTGCCATCAGTGAGTACCCGACAGGTGAAAATCAGCCCCAGCATTTT	CAISEYPTGENQPQHF
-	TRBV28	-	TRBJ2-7	TGTGCCAGCACCCCTACTGGAAGGAGGGGGGGACCTAGTGAGCAGTACTTC	CASTPTGRRGGPSEQYF
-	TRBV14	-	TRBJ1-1	TGTGCCAGCAGCCAAGTTCGAGGGGCGGGGTTACCCTTCGAAGCTTTCTTT	CASSQVRGAGLPFEAFF
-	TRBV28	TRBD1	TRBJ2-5	TGTGCCAGCAGTTTGGGAGACAGGGAAGAGACCCAGTACTTC	CASSLGDREETQYF
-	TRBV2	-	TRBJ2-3	TGTGCCAGCAGTGTGGGCTTGGGCACAGATACGCAGTATTTT	CASSVGLGTDTQYF
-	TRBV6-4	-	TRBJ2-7	TGTGCCAGCAGTGACGCGGGCCGAGAGAAGAGTGGACTATACGAGCAGTACTTC	CASSDAGREKSGLYEQYF
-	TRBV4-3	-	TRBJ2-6	TGCGCCAGCAGCCAAGAAGGGGTCGGCACTGGGGCCAACGTCCTGACTTTC	CASSQEGVGTGANVLTF
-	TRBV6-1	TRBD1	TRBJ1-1	TGTGCCAGCAGTGAAGTAGACAGGGCCACTGAAGCTTTCTTT	CASSEVDRATEAFF
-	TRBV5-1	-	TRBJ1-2	TGCGCCAGCAGCTTGTTTATTTCGACAGCAGATTCTAACTATGGCTACACCTTC	CASSLFISTADSNYGYTF
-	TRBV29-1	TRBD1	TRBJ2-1	TGCAGCGCCGAAGGGGGCGTCAATGAGCAGTTCTTC	CSAEGGVNEQFF
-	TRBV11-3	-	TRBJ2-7	TGTGCCAGCAGCTGGAATGAGGGCTCCTACGAGCAGTACTTC	CASSWNEGSYEQYF
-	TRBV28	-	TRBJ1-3	TGTGCCAGCAGGGGACACTCTGGAAACACCATATATTTT	CASRGHSGNTIYF
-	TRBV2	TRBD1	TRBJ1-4	TGTGCCAGTGGGACAGGGAACGAAAAACTGTTTTTT	CASGTGNEKLFF
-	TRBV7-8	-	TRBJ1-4	TGTGCCAGCAGTACGAACAGGGAGGAAAAACTGTTTTTT	CASSTNREEKLFF
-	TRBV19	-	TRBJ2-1	TGTGCCAGTAGTGAGACAGGCCAGTCCTACAATGAGCAGTTCTTC	CASSETGQSYNEQFF
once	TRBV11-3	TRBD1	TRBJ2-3	TGTGCCAGCAGCTGGGGACAGGGGACAGATACGCAGTATTTT	CASSWGQGTDTQYF
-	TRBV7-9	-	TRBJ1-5	TGTGCCAGCAGCTTGGGGGGAGAAGGTCAGCCCCAGCATTTT	CASSLGGEGQPQHF